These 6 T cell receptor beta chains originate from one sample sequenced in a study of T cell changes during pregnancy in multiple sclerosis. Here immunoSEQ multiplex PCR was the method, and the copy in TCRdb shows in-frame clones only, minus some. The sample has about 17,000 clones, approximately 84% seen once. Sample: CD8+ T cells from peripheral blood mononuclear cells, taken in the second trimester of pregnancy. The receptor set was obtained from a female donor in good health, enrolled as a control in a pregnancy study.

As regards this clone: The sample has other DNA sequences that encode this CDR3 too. The CDR3, as DNA: TGCGCCAGCAGCCAGAGACAGGGGCTCTACAATGAGCAGTTCTTC. The encoded protein is CASSQRQGLYNEQFF. The genes are TRBV4-3 and TRBJ2-1, with TRBD1 identical over 8 bases. Germline CDR1 LGHNA, CDR2 YSLEER. This CDR3 region has 15 residues. After removal of 3 bases from V and 3 bases from J, the junction contained 4 bases not matched to a gene.

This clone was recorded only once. The CDR3 region has the DNA TGTGCCAGCAGTCAGGACAGGGGGCGCAGCTATGGCTACACCTTC. Protein: CASSQDRGRSYGYTF. The V call is TRBV2, the J call TRBJ1-2, with 11 bases aligning to TRBD1. Germline V gene data show CDR1 as SNHLY and CDR2 as FYNNEI. This CDR3 has 15 amino acids. Trimming removed 5 bases from V and 4 bases from J; junction bases left unmatched: 6.

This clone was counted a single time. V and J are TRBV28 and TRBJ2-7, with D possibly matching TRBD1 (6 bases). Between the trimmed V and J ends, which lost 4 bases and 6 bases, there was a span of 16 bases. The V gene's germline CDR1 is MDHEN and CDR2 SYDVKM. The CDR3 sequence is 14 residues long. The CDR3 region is CASSSAGTIPEQYF. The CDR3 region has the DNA TGTGCCAGCAGTTCGGCAGGGACAATCCCCGAGCAGTACTTC.

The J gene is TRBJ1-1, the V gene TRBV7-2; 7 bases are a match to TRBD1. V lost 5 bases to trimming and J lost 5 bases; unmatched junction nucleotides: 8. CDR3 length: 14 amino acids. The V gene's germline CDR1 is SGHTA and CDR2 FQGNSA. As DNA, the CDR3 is TGTGCCAGCAGCCTGGAGGGGGCGAGTACTGAAGCTTTCTTT. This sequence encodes CASSLEGASTEAFF.

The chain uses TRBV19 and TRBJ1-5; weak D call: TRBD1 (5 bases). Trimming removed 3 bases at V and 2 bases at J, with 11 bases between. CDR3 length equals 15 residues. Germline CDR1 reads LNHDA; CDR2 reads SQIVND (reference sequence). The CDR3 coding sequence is TGTGCCAGTAGTATCGCACAGGCGGGCAATCAGCCCCAGCATTTT. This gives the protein CASSIAQAGNQPQHF.

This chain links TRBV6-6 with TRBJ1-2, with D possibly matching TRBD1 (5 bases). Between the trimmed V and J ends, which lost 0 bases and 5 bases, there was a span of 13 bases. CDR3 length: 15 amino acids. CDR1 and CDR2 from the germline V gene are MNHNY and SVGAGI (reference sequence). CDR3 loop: CASSYSLGKGYGYTF. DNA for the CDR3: TGTGCCAGCAGTTACTCGTTGGGGAAGGGGTATGGCTACACCTTC.